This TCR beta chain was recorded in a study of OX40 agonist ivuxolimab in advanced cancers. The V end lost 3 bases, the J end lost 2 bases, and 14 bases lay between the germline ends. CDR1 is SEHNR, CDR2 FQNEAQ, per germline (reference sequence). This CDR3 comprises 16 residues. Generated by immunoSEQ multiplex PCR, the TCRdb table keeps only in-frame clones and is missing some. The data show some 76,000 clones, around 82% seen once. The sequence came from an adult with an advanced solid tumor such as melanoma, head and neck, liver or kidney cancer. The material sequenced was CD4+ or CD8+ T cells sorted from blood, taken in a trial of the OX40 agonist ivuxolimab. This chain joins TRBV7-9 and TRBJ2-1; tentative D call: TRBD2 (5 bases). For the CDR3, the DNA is TGTGCCAGCAGCTTGGAGGACGGCGGCACCTACAATGAGCAGTTCTTC. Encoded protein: CASSLEDGGTYNEQFF.